This TCR beta chain was captured in a study of cytomegalovirus exposure and HLA in healthy donors (dated by TCRdb to 2015 to 2018). Turning to the overall study: In an earlier analysis of about 560 of the donors, 250 to 300 Gb of sequence data and roughly 100 million unique TCR beta sequences from about 179 million T cells were reported. Besides the first cohort of hundreds of subjects, a separate validation cohort made up of 120 different subjects was used. Among 398 genotyped donors of the cohort, an average of approximately 240,000 unique TCR beta nucleotide sequences were sequenced per donor, roughly 18% of them non-productive. Donor age, sex, ethnicity and CMV serostatus were compiled together with the repertoire data. An early release covering roughly 600 HLA-typed donors comprised roughly 300 gigabases of sequencing data and about 90 million unique TCR sequences. Typing coverage varied by locus: roughly 620-640 donors for A, B, C, DRB1 and DQB1; roughly 510 for DQA1; about 600 for DPA1; approximately 490 for DPB1. Rather than drawing on any new phenotypic data, the later analysis identified candidate immune exposures from TCR beta sequences and the way those sequences occurred across donors. The study profiled the T cell repertoires of 500 to 800 subjects by immunosequencing and related them to cytomegalovirus serostatus. To predict cytomegalovirus infection status, the study brought together high-throughput TCR immunosequencing, statistical association of individual TCRs with disease status, and machine learning. The study aimed to test whether signatures of past pathogen exposure could be identified by cataloging public T cell receptors. All discovery cohort repertoires had been generated using a single sequencing platform. HLA typing included class I and class II loci at four-digit resolution. To study patterns of TCR occurrence, a later analysis re-analyzed previously published TCR beta repertoires from 550 to 800 donors and added high-resolution HLA genotyping. A few DR-DQ haplotypes were treated as single units for association and clustering because of strong linkage in the cohort. An earlier analysis of 500 to 650 of the donors applied high-throughput TCR beta sequencing to assess whether each TCR beta V gene segment acted as functional or pseudogenic. Of the roughly 400 genotyped donors, more than 75% were placed in the genetic ancestry cluster associated with self-reported Caucasian donors. In a later genetic analysis, genome-wide SNP genotypes for about three fifths of the roughly 670 donors were used, and that subset was treated as a discovery cohort.

Libraries were made using the immunoSEQ multiplex PCR assay. The multiplex PCR relied on a mix of 60 forward primers for TCR Vbeta segments and 13 reverse primers for TCR Jbeta segments. A multiplex PCR assay on genomic DNA amplified the CDR3 region of rearranged TCR beta genes. On the Illumina HiSeq System, the amplified TCR beta libraries were sequenced as 87-base-pair reads. On the authors' methods: In a later analysis, tens of millions of unique TCR beta chains were counted across the roughly 670 repertoires, and approximately 9.9 million of these chains were shared by at least two donors. A nearest-neighbor algorithm error-corrected the raw reads and collapsed the reads into unique sequences, merging closely related sequences to remove PCR and sequencing errors. V, D and J gene segments were assigned by aligning CDR3 sequences to IMGT reference sequences. For a sequence to be retained, a match of at least six nucleotides to both a V gene segment and a J gene segment was required. A rearrangement counted as productive if the CDR3 had no stop codons and remained in frame with V and J, and every other rearrangement counted as non-productive. Following IMGT convention, CDR3 was defined as the stretch from the second conserved V-encoded cysteine up to the conserved J-encoded phenylalanine. In an earlier analysis of more than 550 of the donors, sequences lacking an unambiguous match to a single V gene segment were excluded. In an earlier analysis of 587 of the donors, a V segment was called functional when productive rearrangements were above 56.7%, and segregating when the standard deviation between donors exceeded 5%. To diagnose cytomegalovirus status from the catalog of TCR beta chain sequences, a statistical classification framework was built. V and J gene assignment, in a later analysis, came from comparing TCR nucleotide sequences with IMGT/GENE-DB human TR gene sequences. The TCRdist pipeline was used in a later analysis to assign CDR3 sequences and most-parsimonious VDJ recombination scenarios. In a later analysis, each TCR beta chain was defined by its CDR3 amino acid sequence together with its V-gene family, and reads without a unique V-gene family were excluded. To address suspected cross-contamination and a sequencing artifact, a later analysis removed a few hundred highly shared, low-generation-probability nucleotide sequences. In a later analysis, a clonal expansion index was calculated for each public chain from normalized within-repertoire ranks of inferred template counts. A later analysis computed generation probabilities with a VDJ recombination model fitted to out-of-frame rearrangements, and checked the results against IGoR. In a later analysis, hypergeometric tests were used to score TCR-TCR, TCR-HLA and TCR-CMV co-occurrence, with a repertoire-size bias correction applied to TCR pairs. False discovery rates were estimated in a later analysis by permuting HLA or CMV assignments 20 times. In a later analysis, co-occurring TCRs were grouped using DBSCAN, and TCRdist sequence similarity was added for clustering within HLA-allele-positive subsets. Co-occurrence clustering excluded repertoires with fewer than 30,000 or more than 120,000 public chains, plus five with anomalous nucleotide sharing. The immuneACCESS repertoire file appears here via TCRdb, limited to in-frame rearrangements. These files lack a portion of the clones; in checked studies, under half of the deficit traces to unresolved V genes, and the cause of the others is not known. The DNA was the basis for D and trimming; V, J and clone size are from that table. For this sample there are 60,000 to 75,000 clones; 85% appear just once. Clones ranked in the top ten supply around 10% of the sample.

The cohort consisted of more than 650 healthy bone marrow donors. At the time of sampling, every cohort member was nominally healthy, though immune exposures that went unrecorded were likely present. The donor tested CMV seronegative and was one of the 352 seronegative cohort members. A peripheral blood sample was provided by each donor, and peripheral blood mononuclear cells were used for TCR beta sequencing. Genomic DNA was extracted from the blood cell samples with the Qiagen DNeasy Blood Extraction Kit. CDR1 and CDR2 are drawn from the germline V gene: MGHDK, SYGVNS. V is shortened by 2 bases, J by 1 base, and the region joining them spans 12 bases. From the cysteine through the phenylalanine, the CDR3 covers 15 amino acids. Only CDR3 DNA remains: 45 bases, in frame from the first base. Study-wide findings and limitations: Correlated functional status among segregating V segments might be attributable to linkage disequilibrium, but an unknown experimental factor could not be ruled out. Most TCR sequences were observed very rarely across donors, whereas some public TCRs were present in many individuals. In a later analysis, several top co-occurrence clusters were reported to appear linked to parvovirus B19, influenza, CMV and Epstein-Barr virus. Because HLA typing was missing for some donors at each locus, association tests included only the typed subset. When HLA alleles, especially DR and DQ, strongly co-occurred, TCR associations were difficult to assign to individual alleles. In a later analysis, TCR association rates were found to vary across HLA loci, with the most associated TCRs seen for DRB1 alleles and the fewest for HLA-C alleles. Because counts were too low, about 17 rarely observed V segments, including chromosome 9 orphons, were excluded from the earlier analysis of around 590 of the donors. In a later genetic analysis, a missense DCLRE1C variant was associated with V-gene and J-gene trimming of TCR beta chains, and the association was replicated in an independent cohort. In the study, approximately 160 TCR beta chains were listed as associated with cytomegalovirus. At a false discovery rate of 0.05, a later analysis linked under 20,000 TCR beta sequences to specific HLA alleles. The classifier was reported to diagnose cytomegalovirus status with high specificity and sensitivity in both the original and validation cohorts. Compared with equally common non-associated chains, HLA-associated TCR beta chains in a later analysis were more clonally expanded and had lower generation probabilities. The authors suggested that the approach could potentially be generalized to other disease states and immunological phenotypes. Compared with the approximately 600-donor mean, donors in an Asian-associated ancestry cluster had fewer N-insertions in productive TCRs, according to a later genetic analysis. The cohort was sequenced for TCR beta chains only, and without alpha or paired-chain data the features that could be detected were limited. A further reported finding was that TCR beta sequences accurately predicted the HLA-A and HLA-B alleles for most subjects in the first cohort. Immune exposure information for the cohort was limited to CMV serostatus. According to a later analysis, most CMV-associated TCR beta chains appeared to be HLA-restricted, and the HLA associations seemed to be driven largely by CMV exposure. Some IMGT-functional V segments, including TRBV6-2 and TRBV6-3, could not be distinguished by the 87-base-pair reads and were therefore excluded. Roughly uniform sequencing depth across donors was assumed in presence/absence analyses, although this assumption may not hold. A cluster of highly shared sequence variants was judged likely to represent a technical artifact of the sequencing pipeline. Broadly in line with IMGT annotations, most TCR beta V segments showed up in productive rearrangements about 90% or about 30% of the time in an earlier analysis of 450 to 600 of the donors. In vitro tests confirmed that a few of the cytomegalovirus-associated TCR beta chains recognize cytomegalovirus antigens.

This clone came up once. It lacks a known antigen. No base quality values were provided; no much bigger clone lies one nucleotide off. Specimen: PBMCs. The chain joins TRBV25-1 to TRBJ2-7; the D gene is perhaps TRBD2, on 5 matching bases. The sequence came from a female donor in good health and CMV-seronegative. The CDR3 reads as follows: CASSETHSGSYEQYF. The nucleotides are TGTGCCAGCAGTGAAACCCACAGCGGATCCTACGAGCAGTACTTC.